The rows below give T cell receptor beta chains drawn from one sample of a study of Graves' ophthalmopathy and Graves' hyperthyroidism. TCRdb analysed the multiplex PCR reads with MiXCR anew, one entry per CDR3 protein. The sample lists about 620,000 distinct CDR3 sequences, about a fifth occurring once. Sequences were obtained from peripheral blood. The receptor set was obtained from a woman aged 18-29 years with stable Graves' hyperthyroidism. Some clones in this sample may be carry-over from other donors' samples. The CDR3 runs from the conserved cysteine through the conserved F or W. Fields, in order: V gene, D gene, clone size, J gene, CDR3 protein, CDR3 DNA. The D gene is left open where the match is weak. Clone size is not always given. Where it is, it says once, few, many or a class for expanded clones.

V gene: TRBV20-1; D gene: -; clone size: many; J gene: TRBJ1-2; CDR3 protein: CSATERSGPYGYTF; CDR3 DNA: TGCAGTGCTACGGAGAGGTCAGGACCGTATGGCTACACCTTC
V gene: TRBV7-8; D gene: TRBD1; clone size: -; J gene: TRBJ2-7; CDR3 protein: CASSLARRGLREQYF; CDR3 DNA: TGTGCCAGCAGCTTAGCGCGCAGGGGGCTACGCGAGCAGTACTTC
V gene: TRBV19; D gene: TRBD2; clone size: many; J gene: TRBJ2-7; CDR3 protein: CASSLGSGRELYEQYF; CDR3 DNA: TGTGCCAGTTCCCTTGGAAGCGGGAGAGAACTCTACGAGCAGTACTTC
V gene: TRBV30; D gene: -; clone size: -; J gene: TRBJ2-7; CDR3 protein: CAWSGGQLSNEQYF; CDR3 DNA: TGTGCCTGGAGTGGCGGACAGCTCTCGAACGAGCAGTACTTC
V gene: TRBV28; D gene: -; clone size: -; J gene: TRBJ2-2; CDR3 protein: CASRAGTLFTGELFF; CDR3 DNA: TGTGCCAGCAGAGCTGGGACATTGTTTACCGGGGAGCTGTTTTTT
V gene: TRBV12-3/TRBV12-4; D gene: -; clone size: -; J gene: TRBJ1-1; CDR3 protein: CASSLGPTGEAFF; CDR3 DNA: TGTGCCAGCAGTTTAGGGCCAACCGGTGAAGCTTTCTTT
V gene: TRBV11-2; D gene: -; clone size: few; J gene: TRBJ2-7; CDR3 protein: CASSHGQLSYEQYF; CDR3 DNA: TGTGCCAGCAGCCACGGACAGCTCTCCTACGAGCAGTACTTC
V gene: TRBV6-2/TRBV6-3; D gene: -; clone size: many; J gene: TRBJ2-5; CDR3 protein: CASSRSGGSETQYF; CDR3 DNA: TGTGCCAGCAGTCGTTCAGGGGGGTCAGAGACCCAGTACTTC
V gene: TRBV10-3; D gene: -; clone size: many; J gene: TRBJ1-2; CDR3 protein: CAISESRWYGYTF; CDR3 DNA: TGTGCCATCAGTGAGTCCCGTTGGTATGGCTACACCTTC
V gene: TRBV20-1; D gene: -; clone size: -; J gene: TRBJ2-7; CDR3 protein: CSASGQSVLYEQYF; CDR3 DNA: TGCAGTGCTAGCGGACAGTCTGTCCTTTACGAGCAGTACTTC
V gene: TRBV10-3; D gene: -; clone size: many; J gene: TRBJ2-5; CDR3 protein: CAISEFDGQETQYF; CDR3 DNA: TGTGCCATCAGTGAGTTTGACGGACAAGAGACCCAGTACTTC
V gene: TRBV20-1; D gene: -; clone size: many; J gene: TRBJ2-5; CDR3 protein: CSARVRGARETQYF; CDR3 DNA: TGCAGTGCTAGAGTCCGGGGGGCCCGGGAGACCCAGTACTTC
V gene: TRBV28; D gene: -; clone size: many; J gene: TRBJ1-2; CDR3 protein: CASTFGTIKDYGYAF; CDR3 DNA: TGTGCCAGCACCTTCGGGACAATTAAGGACTATGGCTACGCCTTC
V gene: TRBV6-2/TRBV6-3; D gene: -; clone size: -; J gene: TRBJ1-5; CDR3 protein: CASSYSRGLGADNQPQHF; CDR3 DNA: TGTGCCAGCAGTTACTCGAGAGGTCTGGGGGCGGACAATCAGCCCCAGCATTTT
V gene: TRBV5-1; D gene: -; clone size: -; J gene: TRBJ2-5; CDR3 protein: CASSLDRPGWTQYF; CDR3 DNA: TGCGCCAGCAGCTTGGATCGTCCCGGGTGGACCCAGTACTTC
V gene: TRBV28; D gene: -; clone size: -; J gene: TRBJ2-7; CDR3 protein: CASSSVGQSSYEQYF; CDR3 DNA: TGTGCCAGCAGTTCCGTAGGACAGAGCTCCTACGAGCAGTACTTC
V gene: TRBV12-3/TRBV12-4; D gene: -; clone size: many; J gene: TRBJ1-3; CDR3 protein: CASSAWPLSGNTIYF; CDR3 DNA: TGTGCCAGCAGTGCCTGGCCTCTCTCTGGAAACACCATATATTTT
V gene: TRBV12-3/TRBV12-4; D gene: -; clone size: -; J gene: TRBJ1-5; CDR3 protein: CASSDFMGGAQPQHF; CDR3 DNA: TGTGCCAGCAGTGATTTCATGGGAGGCGCTCAGCCCCAGCATTTT
V gene: TRBV28; D gene: -; clone size: -; J gene: TRBJ1-1; CDR3 protein: CASSLFTPTEAFF; CDR3 DNA: TGTGCCAGCAGTTTATTCACCCCGACTGAAGCTTTCTTT
V gene: TRBV30; D gene: -; clone size: many; J gene: TRBJ1-1; CDR3 protein: CARWDGRFWGAFF; CDR3 DNA: TGTGCCCGGTGGGATGGCAGGTTCTGGGGAGCTTTCTTT
V gene: TRBV6-1; D gene: -; clone size: many; J gene: TRBJ2-7; CDR3 protein: CASSDGGGPYEQYF; CDR3 DNA: TGTGCCAGCAGTGATGGCGGCGGCCCCTACGAGCAGTACTTC
V gene: TRBV6-2/TRBV6-3; D gene: TRBD2; clone size: once; J gene: TRBJ2-5; CDR3 protein: CASRISGGETQYF; CDR3 DNA: TGTGCCAGCAGAATTAGCGGGGGAGAGACCCAGTACTTC
V gene: TRBV29-1; D gene: -; clone size: many; J gene: TRBJ1-1; CDR3 protein: CSVGPGNTEAFF; CDR3 DNA: TGCAGCGTTGGGCCCGGGAACACTGAAGCTTTCTTT
V gene: TRBV20-1; D gene: TRBD1; clone size: few; J gene: TRBJ1-2; CDR3 protein: CSAENQHDRGRGYGYTF; CDR3 DNA: TGCAGTGCTGAGAACCAGCACGACAGGGGGCGAGGGTATGGCTACACCTTC
V gene: TRBV11-2; D gene: TRBD1; clone size: many; J gene: TRBJ1-1; CDR3 protein: CASSSQTGKTAEAFF; CDR3 DNA: TGTGCCAGCAGCTCCCAGACAGGGAAGACAGCTGAAGCTTTCTTT
V gene: TRBV5-1; D gene: -; clone size: many; J gene: TRBJ2-4; CDR3 protein: CASSSIWGSENIQYF; CDR3 DNA: TGCGCCAGCAGCTCCATTTGGGGTTCCGAAAACATTCAGTACTTC
V gene: TRBV5-5; D gene: -; clone size: -; J gene: TRBJ1-5; CDR3 protein: CASSFRTDSNQPQHF; CDR3 DNA: TGTGCCAGCAGCTTCCGGACCGATAGCAATCAGCCCCAGCATTTT
V gene: TRBV3-1; D gene: -; clone size: -; J gene: TRBJ1-1; CDR3 protein: CASSQDWQGVQAFF; CDR3 DNA: TGTGCCAGCAGCCAAGATTGGCAGGGTGTACAAGCTTTCTTT
V gene: TRBV7-3; D gene: TRBD2; clone size: many; J gene: TRBJ2-7; CDR3 protein: CASSLRPVRETYEQYF; CDR3 DNA: TGTGCCAGCAGCTTAAGGCCGGTGCGGGAGACCTACGAGCAGTACTTC
V gene: TRBV5-1; D gene: TRBD1; clone size: many; J gene: TRBJ1-2; CDR3 protein: CASSTGQGANGYTF; CDR3 DNA: TGCGCCAGCAGCACCGGACAGGGGGCAAATGGCTACACCTTC
V gene: TRBV2; D gene: TRBD1; clone size: many; J gene: TRBJ2-2; CDR3 protein: CASRGDSTGELFF; CDR3 DNA: TGTGCCAGCAGGGGGGACAGCACCGGGGAGCTGTTTTTT
V gene: TRBV6-1; D gene: -; clone size: many; J gene: TRBJ2-7; CDR3 protein: CASSSVSAPGEQYF; CDR3 DNA: TGTGCCAGCAGCAGCGTATCGGCCCCCGGCGAGCAGTACTTC
V gene: TRBV12-3/TRBV12-4; D gene: -; clone size: few; J gene: TRBJ1-2; CDR3 protein: CASSRQRGYTF; CDR3 DNA: TGTGCCAGCAGTCGGCAGAGAGGCTACACCTTC
V gene: TRBV7-2; D gene: TRBD1; clone size: many; J gene: TRBJ1-1; CDR3 protein: CASSLVGQGAEAFF; CDR3 DNA: TGTGCCAGCAGCTTAGTAGGACAGGGGGCTGAAGCTTTCTTT
V gene: TRBV6-2/TRBV6-3; D gene: -; clone size: many; J gene: TRBJ1-1; CDR3 protein: CASSYDLGNTEAFF; CDR3 DNA: TGTGCCAGCAGTTACGACCTTGGGAACACTGAAGCTTTCTTT
V gene: TRBV6-1; D gene: -; clone size: few; J gene: TRBJ1-5; CDR3 protein: CASREEQPQHF; CDR3 DNA: TGTGCCAGCAGGGAGGAACAGCCCCAGCATTTT
V gene: TRBV20-1; D gene: -; clone size: few; J gene: TRBJ2-5; CDR3 protein: CSARIQGGETQYF; CDR3 DNA: TGCAGTGCTAGGATACAGGGCGGGGAGACCCAGTACTTC
V gene: TRBV4-1; D gene: -; clone size: -; J gene: TRBJ1-5; CDR3 protein: CASSQRLPSNQPQHF; CDR3 DNA: TGCGCCAGCAGCCAGAGACTACCTAGCAATCAGCCCCAGCATTTT
V gene: TRBV5-1; D gene: TRBD1; clone size: many; J gene: TRBJ1-5; CDR3 protein: CASSSDRDQPQHF; CDR3 DNA: TGCGCCAGCAGCTCCGACAGGGATCAGCCCCAGCATTTT
V gene: TRBV12-3/TRBV12-4; D gene: -; clone size: many; J gene: TRBJ1-2; CDR3 protein: CASSIQHRRVYGYTF; CDR3 DNA: TGTGCCAGCAGTATCCAACACCGCCGGGTCTATGGCTACACCTTC
V gene: TRBV6-1; D gene: TRBD2; clone size: many; J gene: TRBJ2-7; CDR3 protein: CASRPRGAGGLNEQYF; CDR3 DNA: TGTGCCAGCAGACCCCGGGGAGCGGGGGGGCTCAACGAGCAGTACTTC
V gene: TRBV29-1; D gene: -; clone size: many; J gene: TRBJ2-2; CDR3 protein: CSVKRSGELFF; CDR3 DNA: TGCAGCGTAAAGCGTTCCGGGGAGCTGTTTTTT
V gene: TRBV2; D gene: -; clone size: many; J gene: TRBJ1-5; CDR3 protein: CASRSTGQGPQHF; CDR3 DNA: TGTGCCAGCAGGTCCACAGGGCAGGGGCCCCAGCATTTT
V gene: TRBV12-3/TRBV12-4; D gene: TRBD1; clone size: -; J gene: TRBJ1-6; CDR3 protein: CASSRRTGRSYNSPLHF; CDR3 DNA: TGTGCCAGCAGTCGGAGGACAGGCCGCTCCTATAATTCACCCCTCCACTTT
V gene: TRBV7-8; D gene: -; clone size: -; J gene: TRBJ2-7; CDR3 protein: CASSLELQVYEQYF; CDR3 DNA: TGTGCCAGCAGCTTAGAGTTACAGGTGTACGAGCAGTACTTC
V gene: TRBV7-9; D gene: -; clone size: -; J gene: TRBJ2-7; CDR3 protein: CASSQFFRGSSYEQYF; CDR3 DNA: TGTGCCAGCAGCCAATTCTTTAGGGGGAGCTCCTACGAGCAGTACTTC
V gene: TRBV20-1; D gene: TRBD1; clone size: many; J gene: TRBJ2-7; CDR3 protein: CSAPDRGYEQYF; CDR3 DNA: TGCAGTGCCCCGGACAGGGGTTACGAGCAGTACTTC
V gene: TRBV4-2; D gene: -; clone size: -; J gene: TRBJ1-5; CDR3 protein: CASSQEEGGGQPQHF; CDR3 DNA: TGTGCCAGCAGCCAAGAAGAAGGGGGGGGTCAGCCCCAGCATTTT
V gene: TRBV25-1; D gene: -; clone size: -; J gene: TRBJ2-7; CDR3 protein: CATWGWSEQYF; CDR3 DNA: TGTGCCACCTGGGGGTGGAGCGAGCAGTACTTC
V gene: TRBV28; D gene: -; clone size: many; J gene: TRBJ2-5; CDR3 protein: CASSLGGPLRETQYF; CDR3 DNA: TGTGCCAGCAGTTTAGGCGGACCCCTCCGGGAGACCCAGTACTTC
V gene: TRBV2; D gene: -; clone size: few; J gene: TRBJ2-5; CDR3 protein: CASLIAPEETQYF; CDR3 DNA: TGTGCCAGCCTGATCGCACCCGAAGAGACCCAGTACTTC
V gene: TRBV27; D gene: -; clone size: -; J gene: TRBJ2-7; CDR3 protein: CASSLSHRVWYEQYF; CDR3 DNA: TGTGCCAGCAGTTTGTCCCACAGGGTGTGGTACGAGCAGTACTTC
V gene: TRBV7-8; D gene: -; clone size: many; J gene: TRBJ1-1; CDR3 protein: CASSLEPTAGNTEAFF; CDR3 DNA: TGTGCCAGCAGCTTAGAACCGACAGCTGGAAACACTGAAGCTTTCTTT